This passage covers 19 T cell receptor beta chains from one sample sequenced in a study of early T cells in non-severe SARS-CoV-2 infection. TCRdb re-analysed the 5' RACE reads in MiXCR, keeping a single row per CDR3 protein. The table lists roughly 34,000 distinct CDR3 sequences, approximately 5% of them singletons. The sample consisted of whole blood. The receptors originated from an adult who was a healthcare worker with PCR-confirmed SARS-CoV-2 infection or an uninfected control (not recorded which).

CDR3: CSARPGLNSGNTIYF. CDR3 coding DNA: TGCAGTGCTAGACCGGGACTGAACTCTGGAAACACCATATATTTT. V gene TRBV20-1 combines with J gene TRBJ1-3, with D perhaps TRBD1 (5 bases). CDR3 length: 15 residues. Looked up from germline, CDR1 is DFQATT and CDR2 is SNEGSKA (reference sequence). V lost 2 bases and J 0 bases, leaving 11 bases between the germline ends.

The table lists this clonotype with a few counts. The chain joins TRBV6-1 to TRBJ1-5, with D tentatively TRBD1 (5 bases). The CDR3 has 15 residues. The ends were cut back, 10 bases at V and 5 bases at J, with 21 bases in the middle. Germline CDR1 reads MNHNS; CDR2 reads SASEGT. CDR3 bases: TGTGCCACCCTACGAGCAGAAGGGGCAGATCAGCCCCAGCATTTT. It encodes CATLRAEGADQPQHF.

Many counts were recorded for this clonotype. This chain links TRBV29-1 with TRBJ1-3, with D unclear. The CDR3 extends over 14 amino acids. Per germline, CDR1 SQVTM and CDR2 ANQGSEA. Trimming removed 3 bases from V and 1 base from J, with 10 bases in between. The CDR3 region has the DNA TGCAGCGTTGAGAGGCCAGGTTCTGGAAACACCATATATTTT. Encoded protein: CSVERPGSGNTIYF.

This clonotype came up many times. The V gene is TRBV7-6, the J gene TRBJ2-3, with a possible D match to TRBD2 (7 bases). Trimming took 4 bases from V and 5 from J, leaving 13 bases between them. This CDR3 comprises 14 residues. Germline values: CDR1 SGHVS, CDR2 FNYEAQ. CDR3 in DNA: TGTGCCAGCAGCTCAGGGAGGGGGGGAGATACGCAGTATTTT. It encodes CASSSGRGGDTQYF.

This clonotype was counted between two and nine times. The CDR3 loop is CAWNPGVNSPLHF. CDR3 coding DNA: TGTGCCTGGAACCCGGGGGTCAATTCACCCCTCCACTTT. The chain carries TRBV30 and TRBJ1-6, with a possible D match to TRBD1 (5 bases). The CDR3 is 13 amino acids. The V gene lost 4 bases and the J gene lost 7 bases, with 11 bases spanning the gap. The germline gives CDR1 GTSNPN, CDR2 SVGIG (reference sequence).

V gene TRBV11-2 combines with J gene TRBJ2-1, with a weak D call TRBD1 (6 bases). V lost 5 bases and J lost 3, with 20 bases in between. CDR3 length equals 17 residues. The germline CDR1 and CDR2 sequences are SGHAT and FQNNGV. CDR3 sequence: CASSKWGRGFDYNEQFF. In nucleotides, the CDR3 is TGTGCCAGCAGCAAGTGGGGCAGGGGATTTGACTACAATGAGCAGTTCTTC.

J is TRBJ2-1 and V is TRBV7-2; 12 bases match TRBD2. Germline loops: CDR1 SGHTA, CDR2 FQGNSA. This CDR3 is built from 16 residues. V was clipped by 5 bases and J by 6 bases; unmatched bases: 8. CDR3 loop: CASSTRLAGDGNEQFF. CDR3 bases: TGTGCCAGCAGCACCCGACTAGCGGGGGACGGCAATGAGCAGTTCTTC.

With regard to this clonotype: At one end the junction does not follow the germline gene, possibly because of a read error. The V and J genes are TRBV28 and TRBJ1-5; 9 positions agree with TRBD1. The CDR3 spans 14 residues. Germline-derived CDR1 and CDR2 are MDHEN and SYDVKM. The CDR3 loop reads CASSLGQGNLPQHF. The DNA of the CDR3 is TGTGCCAGCAGTTTAGGACAGGGGAATCTGCCCCAGCATTTT.

The chain carries TRBV7-6 and TRBJ2-2, with a tentative D call TRBD2 (5 bases). The germline V gene encodes CDR1 SGHVS and CDR2 FNYEAQ. The CDR3 totals 13 residues. The ends were cut back, 5 bases at V and 5 bases at J, with 9 bases in the middle. The CDR3 DNA is TGTGCCAGCAGCATCCGGGAAACCGGGGAGCTGTTTTTT. Protein: CASSIRETGELFF.

This clonotype showed up many times. The chain has TRBV6-2 or TRBV6-3 and TRBJ1-5, with 8 bases that match TRBD1. The V and J ends lost 2 bases and 5 bases, in that order; junction bases with no gene match: 5. Germline V gene sequence: CDR1 MNHEY, CDR2 SVGEGT. The CDR3 sequence is 15 residues long. The DNA of the CDR3 is TGTGCCAGCAGTTACGGGACGACAGGGGATCAGCCCCAGCATTTT. Amino acid sequence: CASSYGTTGDQPQHF.

This sequence joins TRBV6-5 and TRBJ1-4; the D gene is possibly TRBD1 (5 bases). The CDR3 length is 16 residues. V lost 2 bases and J 7 bases, leaving 17 bases between the germline ends. Looked up from germline, CDR1 is MNHEY and CDR2 is SVGAGI. CDR3 sequence: CASSYARQTITEKLFF. CDR3 DNA sequence: TGTGCCAGCAGTTACGCCCGACAGACTATAACTGAAAAACTGTTTTTT.

This clonotype occurred many times. The rearrangement joins TRBV4-1 to TRBJ1-5; a weak D match, TRBD1 (5 bases). CDR1 MGHRA and CDR2 YSYEKL come from the germline V gene. The CDR3 totals 16 residues. With 4 bases removed from V and 5 bases from J, the gap between germline ends came to 18 bases. In DNA form, the CDR3 reads TGCGCCAGCAGCCCTGACGGGCCGAGGGGCCATCAGCCCCAGCATTTT. Translation gives CASSPDGPRGHQPQHF.

This rearrangement joins TRBV5-8 to TRBJ2-7, with 9 bases aligning to TRBD1. V was clipped by 2 bases and J by 4 bases; unmatched bases: 7. Germline assignment: CDR1 SGHTS and CDR2 YDEGEE. The CDR3 has 15 amino acids. The CDR3 spells CASSFTGTGLYEQYF. CDR3 in DNA: TGTGCCAGCAGCTTCACCGGGACAGGGTTGTACGAGCAGTACTTC.

This clonotype was seen ten or more times. This chain joins TRBV6-5 and TRBJ1-1; D is unclear. CDR1 MNHEY and CDR2 SVGAGI come from the germline V gene. This CDR3 is 15 amino acids long. V shed 6 bases and J shed 0 bases, with 14 bases lying between them. CDR3 region: CASSSGRYMNTEAFF. DNA of the CDR3: TGTGCCAGCAGCAGCGGACGGTACATGAACACTGAAGCTTTCTTT.

This clonotype was detected many times. The chain couples TRBV7-2 to TRBJ2-3, with a possible D match to TRBD2 (5 bases). The germline V gene encodes CDR1 SGHTA and CDR2 FQGNSA. The CDR3 consists of 13 residues. Trimming took off 3 bases at V and 4 bases at J, with 8 bases between the two ends. CDR3 loop: CASSLIGADTQYF. DNA for the CDR3: TGTGCCAGCAGCTTGATCGGGGCAGATACGCAGTATTTT.

This clonotype has more than one count but fewer than ten. The chain has TRBV6-5 and TRBJ2-7; TRBD1 matches at 7 bases. The CDR3 sequence is 16 residues long. The V and J ends lost 0 bases and 3 bases, in that order; junction bases with no gene match: 8. Germline CDR1 reads MNHEY; CDR2 reads SVGAGI. This CDR3 is CASSYSSGTEIYEQYF. The DNA of the CDR3 is TGTGCCAGCAGTTACTCCTCCGGGACAGAAATCTACGAGCAGTACTTC.

This clonotype appeared a few times. As DNA, the CDR3 is TGTGCCAGCAGTCTTAGCGGGGGCAGCACAGATACGCAGTATTTT. Residues: CASSLSGGSTDTQYF. This sequence joins TRBV6-4 and TRBJ2-3; 9 positions agree with TRBD2. V lost 5 bases and J lost 0; bases outside the gene matches: 3. In germline, CDR1 is MRHNA, CDR2 SNTAGT. This CDR3 has 15 residues.

The rearrangement links TRBV6-1 to TRBJ2-3, with TRBD2 matching over 11 bases. The germline V gene encodes CDR1 MNHNS and CDR2 SASEGT. The CDR3 sequence is 16 residues long. V shed 3 bases and J 1 base; nucleotides not matched to a gene: 3. The CDR3 reads CASSDLAGGRTDTQYF. DNA of the CDR3: TGTGCCAGCAGTGATCTAGCGGGGGGTCGCACAGATACGCAGTATTTT.

This clonotype was counted many times. The V call is TRBV14, the J call TRBJ2-5; D is possibly TRBD1 (6 bases). V was cut by 5 bases and J by 4 bases, with 11 bases left in between. Germline values: CDR1 SGHDN, CDR2 FVKESK. The CDR3 runs 13 residues. For the CDR3, the DNA is TGTGCCAGCAGCGTCACAGGGACAGAGACCCAGTACTTC. Translated: CASSVTGTETQYF.